The clone carrying this TCR beta chain was counted a single time. This specimen belongs to a study of OX40 agonist ivuxolimab in advanced cancers. Clones were sequenced by immunoSEQ multiplex PCR, and TCRdb holds only the in-frame ones, with some missing. The table shows around 37,000 clones, with about four fifths occurring only once. Germline lookup yields CDR1 MGHRA and CDR2 YSYEKL. The CDR3 is 20 amino acids. Trimming at V came to 4 bases and at J to 1 base, leaving 11 bases not matched to a gene. Sequencing used CD4+ or CD8+ T cells sorted from blood, obtained in a trial of the OX40 agonist ivuxolimab. The chain employs TRBV4-1 and TRBJ2-6; TRBD1 aligns across 12 bases. This TCR came from an adult with an advanced solid tumor such as melanoma, head and neck, liver or kidney cancer. The CDR3 region is CASSLNTPGQGASGANVLTF. In DNA, the CDR3 is TGCGCCAGCAGCCTCAATACACCGGGACAGGGGGCTTCTGGGGCCAACGTCCTGACTTTC.